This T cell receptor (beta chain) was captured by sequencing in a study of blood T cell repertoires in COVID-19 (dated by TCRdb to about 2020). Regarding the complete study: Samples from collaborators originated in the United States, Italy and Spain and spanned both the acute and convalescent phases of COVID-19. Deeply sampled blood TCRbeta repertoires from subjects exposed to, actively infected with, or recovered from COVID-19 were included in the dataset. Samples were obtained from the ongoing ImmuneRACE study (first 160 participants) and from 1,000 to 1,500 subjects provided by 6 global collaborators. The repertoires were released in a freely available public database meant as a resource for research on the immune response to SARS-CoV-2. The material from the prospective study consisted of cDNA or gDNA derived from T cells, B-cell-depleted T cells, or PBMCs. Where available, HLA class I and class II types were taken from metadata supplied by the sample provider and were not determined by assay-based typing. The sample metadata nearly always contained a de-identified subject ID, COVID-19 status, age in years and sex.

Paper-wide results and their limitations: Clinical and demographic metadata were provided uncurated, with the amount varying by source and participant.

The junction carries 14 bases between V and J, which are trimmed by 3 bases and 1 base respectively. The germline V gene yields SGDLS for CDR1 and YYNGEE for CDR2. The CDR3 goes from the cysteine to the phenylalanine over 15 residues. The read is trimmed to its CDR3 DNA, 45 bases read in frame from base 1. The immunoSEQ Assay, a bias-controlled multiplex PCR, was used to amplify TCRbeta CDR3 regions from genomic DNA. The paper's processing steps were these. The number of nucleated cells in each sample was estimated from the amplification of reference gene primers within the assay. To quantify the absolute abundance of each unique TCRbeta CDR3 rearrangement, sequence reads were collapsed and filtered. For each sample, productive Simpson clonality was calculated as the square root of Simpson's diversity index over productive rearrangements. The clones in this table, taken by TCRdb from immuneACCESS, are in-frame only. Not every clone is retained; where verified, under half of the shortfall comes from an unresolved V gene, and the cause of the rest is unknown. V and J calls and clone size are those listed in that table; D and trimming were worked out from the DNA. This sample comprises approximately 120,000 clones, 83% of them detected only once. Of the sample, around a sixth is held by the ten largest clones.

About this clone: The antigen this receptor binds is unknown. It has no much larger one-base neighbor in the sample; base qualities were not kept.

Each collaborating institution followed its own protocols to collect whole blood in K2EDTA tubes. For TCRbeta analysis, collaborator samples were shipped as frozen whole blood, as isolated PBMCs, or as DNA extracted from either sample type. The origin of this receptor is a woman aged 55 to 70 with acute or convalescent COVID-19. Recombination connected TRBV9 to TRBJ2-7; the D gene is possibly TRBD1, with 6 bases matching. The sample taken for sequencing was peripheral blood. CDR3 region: CASSGGRQESYEQYF. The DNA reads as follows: TGTGCCAGCAGCGGGGGGCGACAGGAATCCTACGAGCAGTACTTC.